A single sample gave rise to the 30 T cell receptor beta chains below, sequenced in a study of blood T cell repertoires in COVID-19. Sequencing was performed with immunoSEQ multiplex PCR; in TCRdb, only in-frame clones are kept and a portion is missing. The data contain roughly 180,000 clones, around 88% of them singletons. Sequenced input: peripheral blood. All receptors derive from a woman in her thirties with acute or convalescent COVID-19.

The chain carries TRBV18 and TRBJ1-5; D is undetermined. The CDR3 length is 13 residues. V was cut by 3 bases and J by 7 bases, with 10 bases left in between. Germline lookup yields CDR1 KGHSH and CDR2 LQKENI. The CDR3 is CASSPNDGQPQHF. CDR3 coding DNA: TGTGCCAGCTCACCTAACGACGGGCAGCCCCAGCATTTT.

The chain is built from TRBV7-9 and TRBJ2-1, with D possibly matching TRBD1 (5 bases). This CDR3 contains 15 residues. V was shortened by 5 bases and J by 2 bases, with 13 bases between the two germline ends. Per the germline V gene, CDR1 is SEHNR and CDR2 is FQNEAQ (reference sequence). The CDR3, as DNA: TGTGCCAGCAGCCAGAAGACAGACGCCTACAATGAGCAGTTCTTC. This gives the protein CASSQKTDAYNEQFF.

V is TRBV29-1 and J is TRBJ2-1; 7 nucleotides match TRBD2. The V gene end was trimmed by 1 base and the J gene end by 1 base; junction bases not matched to a gene: 4. CDR3 length equals 15 residues. CDR1 is SQVTM and CDR2 is ANQGSEA in the germline V gene. The CDR3 nucleotides read TGCAGCGTTGAAGGGACTAGTAGGTCCTACAATGAGCAGTTCTTC. Amino acid sequence: CSVEGTSRSYNEQFF.

V and J are TRBV5-1 and TRBJ2-3; 10 bases agree with TRBD1. V gave up 4 bases and J gave up 4 bases; unmatched junction bases: 3. The CDR3 has 14 amino acids. Germline V gives CDR1 SGHRS, CDR2 YFSETQ. The CDR3 loop is CASSRGQGADTQYF. As DNA, the CDR3 is TGCGCCAGCAGCCGAGGACAGGGGGCAGATACGCAGTATTTT.

In its sample, this clone was seen once. This chain uses TRBV24-1 with TRBJ2-5; D is perhaps TRBD1 (6 bases). Germline CDR1 KGHDR, CDR2 SFDVKD. Trimming cost V 3 bases and J 6 bases, with 13 bases left between them. The CDR3 loop spans 14 amino acids. The CDR3 reads CATSDRNREQTQYF. CDR3 coding DNA: TGTGCCACCAGTGATCGAAACAGGGAACAGACCCAGTACTTC.

The rearrangement uses TRBV7-2 and TRBJ2-7, with a possible D match to TRBD1 (5 bases). Trimming stripped 5 bases from V and 2 bases from J, with 10 bases between. CDR1 and CDR2 from the germline V gene are SGHTA and FQGNSA. The length of the CDR3 is 13 residues. CDR3 amino acids: CASSIRQTYEQYF. CDR3 coding DNA: TGTGCCAGCAGCATACGACAGACCTACGAGCAGTACTTC.

This rearrangement joins TRBV6-6 to TRBJ2-2; 8 nucleotides line up with TRBD2. V shed 2 bases and J 7 bases; nucleotides not matched to a gene: 6. The CDR3 contains 15 residues. The germline V gene has CDR1 MNHNY and CDR2 SVGAGI (reference sequence). DNA for the CDR3: TGTGCCAGCAGTTACGTCGGGACTAGGTTCGGGGAGCTGTTTTTT. The encoded protein is CASSYVGTRFGELFF.

This clone turned up a few times. This chain uses TRBV5-4 with TRBJ2-1; possible D gene TRBD2, 5 bases. The CDR3 runs 16 residues. Germline CDR1 reads SGHNT; CDR2 reads YYREEE (reference sequence). V shed 9 bases and J shed 6 bases, with 25 bases lying between them. CDR3 loop: CATTNGLAQTGNEQFF. The CDR3 nucleotides are TGTGCCACGACCAATGGGCTAGCCCAAACCGGCAATGAGCAGTTCTTC.

J is TRBJ2-7 and V is TRBV3-1 (or the pseudogene TRBV3-2), with 8 bases matching TRBD1. The CDR3 consists of 15 residues. Germline loops: CDR1 LGHDT, CDR2 YNNKEL (reference sequence). J lost 6 bases, V lost 4 bases, and 11 bases had no gene match. CDR3 in amino acids: CASSPYRDRPLEQYF. Written as DNA, the CDR3 is TGTGCCAGCAGCCCATACCGGGACAGGCCCCTCGAGCAGTACTTC.

The chain uses TRBV4-2 and TRBJ1-1; a possible D gene is TRBD1 (6 bases). CDR3 length: 14 amino acids. V was pared by 1 base and J by 1 base, with 7 bases between. The V gene's germline CDR1 is LGHNA and CDR2 YNFKEQ. The DNA of the CDR3 is TGTGCCAGCAGCCAAGTACAGGGGAACACTGAAGCTTTCTTT. It codes for CASSQVQGNTEAFF.

V usage is TRBV7-2 and J usage is TRBJ2-7; no clear D gene. The germline V and J ends were trimmed by 7 bases and 0 bases, with 10 bases remaining between them. Per germline, CDR1 SGHTA and CDR2 FQGNSA. The CDR3 extends over 13 amino acids. The CDR3 protein is CASTPPGSYEQYF. CDR3 nucleotide sequence: TGTGCCAGCACCCCCCCGGGCTCCTACGAGCAGTACTTC.

This clone was seen a single time. The chain recombines TRBV29-1 with TRBJ1-2, with 11 nucleotides matching TRBD1. The CDR3 length is 12 residues. The germline V gene encodes CDR1 SQVTM and CDR2 ANQGSEA. Trimming cost V 7 bases and J 7 bases; bases outside gene matches: 5. For the CDR3, the DNA is TGCAGCGCCCGGACAGGGGGCGTTGGCTACACCTTC. Protein: CSARTGGVGYTF.

The chain links TRBV9 to TRBJ2-2; 7 positions agree with TRBD1. Germline values: CDR1 SGDLS, CDR2 YYNGEE. The length of the CDR3 is 16 residues. Germline trimming cut 3 bases from V and 10 bases from J; bases unmatched to any gene: 15. The CDR3 loop is CASSEGQGVTYAELFF. The CDR3, as DNA: TGTGCCAGCAGCGAGGGGCAGGGGGTGACTTACGCGGAGCTGTTTTTT.

This clone has more than one count but fewer than ten. The chain is built from TRBV5-8 and TRBJ2-5; 10 bases are shared with TRBD1. In germline, CDR1 is SGHTS, CDR2 YDEGEE. The CDR3 runs 16 residues. The J segment lost 7 bases and the V segment lost 0 bases, leaving 9 bases of the junction unmatched. This chain's CDR3 is CASSLDGTGAVGTQYF. For the CDR3, the DNA is TGTGCCAGCAGCTTGGATGGGACAGGGGCGGTGGGGACCCAGTACTTC.

The gene calls are TRBV18 and TRBJ2-7; D ambiguous. The CDR3 has 14 residues. V was pared by 3 bases and J by 3 bases, with 12 bases between. Germline CDR1 reads KGHSH; CDR2 reads LQKENI. The CDR3 sequence is CASSPQSTGYEQYF. DNA for the CDR3: TGTGCCAGCTCACCTCAATCCACTGGCTACGAGCAGTACTTC.

The J gene is TRBJ1-1, the V gene TRBV12-3 or TRBV12-4; TRBD1 might be the D (6 bases). The CDR3 is made up of 12 amino acids. V was shortened by 8 bases and J by 10 bases, with 17 bases between the two germline ends. DNA of the CDR3: TGTGCCAGCTCTCTGAAGGGGACACGAGCTTTCTTT. Its protein product is CASSLKGTRAFF.

The CDR3 sequence is CASSRPTSNTGELFF. For the CDR3, the DNA is TGTGCCAGCAGTCGCCCAACATCGAACACCGGGGAGCTGTTTTTT. This chain uses TRBV7-9 with TRBJ2-2; D remains unclear. This CDR3 comprises 15 residues. CDR1 SEHNR and CDR2 FQNEAQ come from the germline V gene (reference sequence). V was trimmed by 6 bases and J by 0 bases, leaving 11 bases between them. The whole variable domain, filled in from reference TRBV7-9 and TRBJ2-2, reads DTGVSQNPRHKITKRGQNVTFRCDPISEHNRLYWYRQTLGQGPEFLTYFQNEAQLEKSRLLSDRFSAERPKGSFSTLEIQRTEQGDSAMYLCASSRPTSNTGELFFGEGSRLTVL.

This clone appeared a few times. The genes are TRBV3-1 (or the pseudogene TRBV3-2) and TRBJ1-1; D perhaps matches TRBD1 (5 bases). Germline assignment: CDR1 LGHDT and CDR2 YNNKEL (reference sequence). Trimming took off 4 bases at V and 11 bases at J, with 11 bases between the two ends. The CDR3 sequence is 11 residues long. The CDR3 region is CASSLGARAFF. The CDR3 DNA reads as TGTGCCAGCAGCCTTGGGGCGCGGGCTTTCTTT.

The gene calls are TRBV11-3 and TRBJ2-1; D is ambiguous. V shed 5 bases and J shed 7 bases, with 9 bases lying between them. CDR3 size: 12 residues. Germline CDR1 is SGHNT and CDR2 is YENEEA. CDR3 sequence: CASSPRSNEQFF. CDR3 in DNA: TGTGCCAGCAGCCCACGGTCTAATGAGCAGTTCTTC. The variable domain in full, with the rest retrieved from reference TRBV11-3 and TRBJ2-1, is EAGVVQSPRYKIIEKKQPVAFWCNPISGHNTLYWYLQNLGQGPELLIRYENEEAVDDSQLPKDRFSAERLKGVDSTLKIQPAELGDSAVYLCASSPRSNEQFFGPGTRLTVL.

This clone came up a few times. The rearrangement uses TRBV11-2 and TRBJ2-7; 9 positions agree with TRBD2. Germline CDR1 reads SGHAT; CDR2 reads FQNNGV. The junction had 10 bases not matched to a gene; V was cut back by 5 bases and J by 2 bases. The CDR3 length is 16 residues. In DNA form, the CDR3 reads TGTGCCAGCAGCCACCCCGGGGTAGCGGGGGCCTACGAGCAGTACTTC. Its translation: CASSHPGVAGAYEQYF.

The chain links TRBV28 to TRBJ1-1; 8 nucleotides line up with TRBD1. CDR3 length: 12 amino acids. The junction had 4 bases not matched to a gene; V was cut back by 3 bases and J by 10 bases. The germline V gene has CDR1 MDHEN and CDR2 SYDVKM. As DNA, the CDR3 is TGTGCCAGCAGTTTCCCCGGGACAGGAGCTTTCTTT. As protein: CASSFPGTGAFF.

The chain carries TRBV13 and TRBJ2-7; TRBD1 matches at 12 bases. CDR1 and CDR2 (germline): PRHDT, FYEKMQ (reference sequence). The CDR3 sequence is 15 residues long. V dropped 5 bases and J dropped 5; count of bases not matched to a gene: 7. As DNA, the CDR3 is TGTGCCAGCAGCAACCGGGACAGGGGGCTAAACGAGCAGTACTTC. Its protein product is CASSNRDRGLNEQYF.

V gene TRBV2 combines with J gene TRBJ2-3; no reliable D call. The V and J ends lost 5 bases and 1 base respectively, with 13 bases between them. The V gene's germline CDR1 is SNHLY and CDR2 FYNNEI. This CDR3 is built from 15 residues. The CDR3 here is CASSSESLGTDTQYF. For the CDR3, the DNA is TGTGCCAGCAGTTCGGAGAGCCTAGGCACAGATACGCAGTATTTT.

The rearrangement joins TRBV28 to TRBJ2-7, with TRBD2 matching over 7 bases. The CDR3 extends over 17 amino acids. V trimming: 6 bases; J trimming: 4 bases; junction bases outside the gene matches: 18. Germline V lookup: CDR1 MDHEN, CDR2 SYDVKM. Here the CDR3 DNA reads TGTGCCAGCAGCCCACCCGGTACTAGCGACGAAGGATACGAGCAGTACTTC. Its translation is CASSPPGTSDEGYEQYF.

The chain is built from TRBV5-1 and TRBJ1-1, with D uncertain. The germline gives CDR1 SGHRS, CDR2 YFSETQ. The CDR3 is made up of 13 amino acids. Between the trimmed V and J ends, which lost 5 bases and 1 base, there was a span of 9 bases. The CDR3 spells CASRVGGNTEAFF. The CDR3 DNA reads as TGCGCCAGCAGGGTAGGAGGGAACACTGAAGCTTTCTTT.

A few counts support this clone. The rearrangement links TRBV19 to TRBJ1-2; D remains unclear. This CDR3 spans 12 amino acids. Trimming removed 10 bases at V and 3 bases at J, with 12 bases between. In germline, CDR1 is LNHDA, CDR2 SQIVND (reference sequence). The CDR3 sequence: CATGEMDYGYTF. The CDR3 DNA is TGTGCCACCGGAGAAATGGACTATGGCTACACCTTC.

V and J are TRBV29-1 and TRBJ2-7; weak D call: TRBD1 (6 bases). Germline CDR1 and CDR2: SQVTM and ANQGSEA. Trimming shortened V by 7 bases and J by 4 bases, and 14 bases separated the two germline ends. The CDR3 contains 12 residues. The CDR3 loop reads CSARSQGYEQYF. CDR3 in DNA: TGCAGCGCCCGATCACAGGGTTACGAGCAGTACTTC.

The chain recombines TRBV7-9 with TRBJ2-6, with D unresolved. The CDR3 spans 16 residues. The germline V gene encodes CDR1 SEHNR and CDR2 FQNEAQ (reference sequence). The V and J ends lost 3 bases and 0 bases respectively, with 9 bases between them. The CDR3 nucleotides read TGTGCCAGCAGCTTGCGGTCTACCTCTGGGGCCAACGTCCTGACTTTC. This translates into CASSLRSTSGANVLTF.

The chain has TRBV27 and TRBJ1-1; TRBD1 aligns across 8 bases. Germline V CDR1 and CDR2: MNHEY, SMNVEV (reference sequence). Trimming cost V 8 bases and J 4 bases; bases outside gene matches: 6. This CDR3 spans 13 amino acids. The CDR3 loop reads CASRRGLVTEAFF. The CDR3 nucleotides read TGTGCCAGCCGCAGGGGGCTAGTCACTGAAGCTTTCTTT.

The rearrangement uses TRBV6-5 and TRBJ2-3; D gene ambiguous. The ends were cut back, 9 bases at V and 4 bases at J, with 5 bases in the middle. CDR3 length: 10 amino acids. Looked up from germline, CDR1 is MNHEY and CDR2 is SVGAGI. The CDR3 loop reads CASTSDTQYF. The DNA of the CDR3 is TGTGCCAGTACATCAGATACGCAGTATTTT.